A single sample is the source of the 32 T cell receptor beta chains below, sequenced in a study of Ad26.COV2.S vaccination and SARS-CoV-2 variants. Stated treatment: 15 to 20 received Ad26.COV2.S at low or high dose, single or two shots; 5 received placebo; per-sample allocation not given. The samples date from day 63 after the first vaccine or placebo injection. TCRdb keeps only in-frame clones here, not all; method: immunoSEQ multiplex PCR. The data contain 300,000 to 500,000 clones, approximately 90% of them singletons. This specimen consisted of peripheral blood, obtained in a trial of Ad26.COV2.S vaccine versus placebo. The receptors were gathered from a person aged 18-65 years who received the Ad26.COV2.S COVID-19 vaccine or a placebo.

The chain carries TRBV19 and TRBJ2-5; tentatively, D is TRBD1 (5 bases). Trimming stripped 6 bases from V and 5 bases from J, with 19 bases between. CDR1 LNHDA and CDR2 SQIVND come from the germline V gene (reference sequence). The CDR3 has 15 residues. The CDR3 nucleotides are TGTGCCAGTAGGGAGTCCCACCAAGGGGTGGAGACCCAGTACTTC. Protein sequence: CASRESHQGVETQYF.

The V call is TRBV18, the J call TRBJ2-1, with TRBD1 as a possible D gene (6 bases). This CDR3 has 14 amino acids. CDR1 and CDR2 (germline): KGHSH, LQKENI. The V end was cut by 2 bases, the J end by 2 bases, with 7 bases between. In nucleotides, the CDR3 is TGTGCCAGCTCACCAGGACAGACCTACAATGAGCAGTTCTTC. It codes for CASSPGQTYNEQFF. Filled out from reference TRBV18 and TRBJ2-1, the complete variable domain reads NAGVMQNPRHLVRRRGQEARLRCSPMKGHSHVYWYRQLPEEGLKFMVYLQKENIIDESGMPKERFSAEFPKEGPSILRIQQVVRGDSAAYFCASSPGQTYNEQFFGPGTRLTVL.

The chain links TRBV5-6 to TRBJ1-1, with D perhaps TRBD1 (6 bases). Trimming removed 4 bases at V and 7 bases at J, with 20 bases between. Germline CDR1 SGHDT, CDR2 YYEEEE. The CDR3 totals 15 residues. CDR3 amino acids: CASSPFGQGPIEAFF. The CDR3 region has the DNA TGTGCCAGCAGCCCCTTTGGGCAGGGGCCTATTGAAGCTTTCTTT.

The chain uses TRBV4-3 and TRBJ1-4, with TRBD1 as a possible D gene (6 bases). Per the germline V gene, CDR1 is LGHNA and CDR2 is YSLEER. The CDR3 spans 15 residues. Trimming took 3 bases from V and 3 from J, leaving 11 bases between them. In DNA, the CDR3 is TGCGCCAGCAGCCAGAGACAGGATTCTAATGAAAAACTGTTTTTT. Translation gives CASSQRQDSNEKLFF.

Here the CDR3 DNA reads TGTGCCAGCTCAGCCCCCCGGACAGGCTTCAATTCACCCCTCCACTTT. It codes for CASSAPRTGFNSPLHF. V gene TRBV18 combines with J gene TRBJ1-6; the match to TRBD1 covers 7 bases. The ends lost 5 bases at V and 7 bases at J; junction bases unmatched: 11. CDR1 and CDR2 (germline): KGHSH, LQKENI. The CDR3 length is 16 residues.

This rearrangement joins TRBV6-4 to TRBJ1-1, with 8 nucleotides matching TRBD1. CDR3 length: 14 residues. Trimming cost V 0 bases and J 10 bases; bases outside gene matches: 7. Germline loops: CDR1 MRHNA, CDR2 SNTAGT. The CDR3 is CASSDSTETGVAFF. The DNA for the CDR3 is TGTGCCAGCAGTGACTCGACGGAGACAGGGGTAGCTTTCTTT.

CDR3 protein: CASSSQGLGGNTIYF. For the CDR3, the DNA is TGTGCCAGCAGTTCACAGGGGCTAGGTGGAAACACCATATATTTT. The chain joins TRBV27 to TRBJ1-3; 7 bases are a match to TRBD1. CDR1 and CDR2 (germline): MNHEY, SMNVEV (reference sequence). The CDR3 consists of 15 residues. The trim removed 4 bases at V and 3 bases at J, leaving 6 bases unmatched.

J is TRBJ1-2 and V is TRBV13; D unclear. Trimming cost V 0 bases and J 8 bases, with 4 bases left between them. The CDR3 is made up of 11 amino acids. Germline CDR1 and CDR2: PRHDT and FYEKMQ (reference sequence). CDR3 loop: CASSLGTGYTF. In DNA, the CDR3 is TGTGCCAGCAGCTTAGGCACGGGCTACACCTTC.

The gene calls are TRBV6-5 and TRBJ2-2; no definite D call. V was pared by 5 bases and J by 2 bases, with 3 bases between. Germline assignment: CDR1 MNHEY and CDR2 SVGAGI. The CDR3 is made up of 12 amino acids. The CDR3 nucleotides are TGTGCCAGCAGTACTAACACCGGGGAGCTGTTTTTT. This codes for CASSTNTGELFF.

Comments on this clone: One end of the junction varies from germline; a read error may be responsible. V usage is TRBV4-3 and J usage is TRBJ2-1; the D gene is possibly TRBD2 (5 bases). This CDR3 is built from 15 residues. Germline V CDR1 and CDR2: LGHNA, YSLEER. The CDR3 loop reads CASSQIGFGVGDPIF. CDR3 nucleotide sequence: TGCGCCAGCAGCCAGATCGGTTTTGGAGTCGGGGATCCAATCTTC.

Remarks on this clone: Additional DNA sequences in this sample encode the identical CDR3. V gene TRBV27 combines with J gene TRBJ2-7; TRBD1 agrees at 11 bases. With V trimmed by 5 bases and J by 3 bases, 3 bases remained unmatched. CDR1 MNHEY and CDR2 SMNVEV come from the germline V gene (reference sequence). This CDR3 comprises 14 residues. The CDR3 DNA reads as TGTGCCAGCAGTGCCGGGACAGGGGGCTACGAGCAGTACTTC. This codes for CASSAGTGGYEQYF.

The CDR3 spells CASNAQGRGQETQYF. In DNA, the CDR3 is TGTGCCAGCAATGCCCAGGGGAGAGGACAAGAGACCCAGTACTTC. The rearrangement uses TRBV2 and TRBJ2-5, with D perhaps matching TRBD1 (6 bases). Trimming stripped 7 bases from V and 2 bases from J, with 17 bases between. In germline, CDR1 is SNHLY, CDR2 FYNNEI. CDR3 size: 15 residues.

The CDR3 DNA is TGTGCCAGCAGCGTGACACGTGACACTGAAGCTTTCTTT. Its translation is CASSVTRDTEAFF. The chain couples TRBV9 to TRBJ1-1; D call uncertain. The germline CDR1 and CDR2 sequences are SGDLS and YYNGEE. The CDR3 is 13 residues long. V lost 2 bases and J lost 3, with 8 bases in between.

The chain employs TRBV7-2 and TRBJ1-2; D unclear. Trimming shortened V by 2 bases and J by 7 bases, and 17 bases separated the two germline ends. Germline V gene data show CDR1 as SGHTA and CDR2 as FQGNSA. The CDR3 has 15 amino acids. In nucleotides, the CDR3 is TGTGCCAGCAGCTTACTCTCGGAGCTGGGTGTTGGCTACACCTTC. Amino acids: CASSLLSELGVGYTF. The full variable domain, completed using reference TRBV7-2 and TRBJ1-2, is GAGVSQSPSNKVTEKGKDVELRCDPISGHTALYWYRQSLGQGLEFLIYFQGNSAPDKSGLPSDRFSAERTGGSVSTLTIQRTQQEDSAVYLCASSLLSELGVGYTFGSGTRLTVV.

Worth noting for this clone: This sample also contains other DNA sequences that code for the same CDR3. This sequence joins TRBV7-2 and TRBJ2-5, with D possibly matching TRBD2 (6 bases). V was pared by 0 bases and J by 4 bases, with 6 bases between. Germline CDR1 SGHTA, CDR2 FQGNSA. This CDR3 spans 13 amino acids. The CDR3 loop is CASSLAGGETQYF. The DNA for the CDR3 is TGTGCCAGCAGCTTAGCGGGGGGAGAGACCCAGTACTTC.

The V call is TRBV11-2, the J call TRBJ1-2; no reliable D call. The germline CDR1 and CDR2 sequences are SGHAT and FQNNGV. This CDR3 has 11 residues. The V gene lost 5 bases and the J gene lost 3 bases, with 4 bases spanning the gap. CDR3 bases: TGTGCCAGCAGCCAGGACTATGGCTACACCTTC. Its protein product is CASSQDYGYTF.

This chain connects TRBV3-1 (or the pseudogene TRBV3-2) to TRBJ2-7; 7 bases line up with TRBD1. V was clipped by 1 base and J by 3 bases; unmatched bases: 6. The CDR3 extends over 15 amino acids. Germline CDR1 and CDR2: LGHDT and YNNKEL (reference sequence). The CDR3 DNA is TGTGCCAGCAGCCAAGTTTGGGACAGTAACTACGAGCAGTACTTC. It codes for CASSQVWDSNYEQYF.

The chain combines TRBV7-8 with TRBJ1-1, with D possibly TRBD1 on 5 matching bases. Germline CDR1 is SGHVS and CDR2 is FQNEAQ. The CDR3 is 15 residues long. V lost 5 bases to trimming and J lost 2 bases, with 15 bases between them. CDR3 region: CASSGSSGLNTEAFF. Written as DNA, the CDR3 is TGTGCCAGCAGCGGTAGTTCGGGGCTTAACACTGAAGCTTTCTTT.

A note on this clone: The same CDR3 arises from other DNA sequences in this sample as well. The J gene is TRBJ2-7, the V gene TRBV6-5; 10 nucleotides align to TRBD1. There are 13 residues in the CDR3. The ends lost 11 bases at V and 2 bases at J; junction bases unmatched: 6. CDR1 MNHEY and CDR2 SVGAGI come from the germline V gene. CDR3 sequence reads: CASRDRGTYEQYF. As DNA, the CDR3 is TGTGCCTCCCGGGACAGGGGCACCTACGAGCAGTACTTC.

This chain links TRBV24-1 with TRBJ2-3; no firm D call. From germline, CDR1 is KGHDR and CDR2 SFDVKD. The CDR3 is 13 residues long. Deletions cut 4 bases from V and 11 bases from J, with 15 bases between. The CDR3 sequence is CATSDPPSLGQYF. The CDR3 DNA follows: TGTGCCACCAGTGACCCTCCCTCCCTCGGGCAGTATTTT.

This chain uses TRBV2 with TRBJ1-5; possible D gene TRBD1, 6 bases. Germline V lookup: CDR1 SNHLY, CDR2 FYNNEI. The CDR3 covers 16 residues. With 1 base removed from V and 4 bases from J, the gap between germline ends came to 14 bases. The DNA for the CDR3 is TGTGCCAGCAGTGAAGGGGGGGCTAGGATTAATCAGCCCCAGCATTTT. Translating it yields CASSEGGARINQPQHF.

The rearrangement uses TRBV19 and TRBJ1-5; D is perhaps TRBD1 (5 bases). CDR3 length: 13 residues. Germline lookup yields CDR1 LNHDA and CDR2 SQIVND (reference sequence). V dropped 5 bases and J dropped 6 bases, with 11 bases sitting between them. The CDR3 region is CASSPFRGQPQHF. CDR3 DNA sequence: TGTGCCAGTAGTCCATTTAGGGGTCAGCCCCAGCATTTT.

The chain couples TRBV2 to TRBJ2-3, with a possible D match to TRBD2 (6 bases). Germline V gene data show CDR1 as SNHLY and CDR2 as FYNNEI. This CDR3 comprises 13 residues. The ends were cut back, 2 bases at V and 4 bases at J, with 7 bases in the middle. CDR3 amino acids: CASSEQRADTQYF. CDR3 in DNA: TGTGCCAGCAGTGAACAGCGGGCAGATACGCAGTATTTT. Full variable domain (outside the CDR3, taken from reference TRBV2 and TRBJ2-3): EPEVTQTPSHQVTQMGQEVILRCVPISNHLYFYWYRQILGQKVEFLVSFYNNEISEKSEIFDDQFSVERPDGSNFTLKIRSTKLEDSAMYFCASSEQRADTQYFGPGTRLTVL.

The chain couples TRBV19 to TRBJ2-2, with D tentatively TRBD1 (5 bases). Deletions cut 3 bases from V and 5 bases from J, with 7 bases between. This CDR3 contains 13 residues. The germline CDR1 and CDR2 sequences are LNHDA and SQIVND (reference sequence). CDR3 bases: TGTGCCAGTAGTATTAGGGGAACCGGGGAGCTGTTTTTT. Translation: CASSIRGTGELFF.

V is TRBV7-8 and J is TRBJ1-2; 7 nucleotides align to TRBD1. The CDR3 contains 13 residues. CDR1 SGHVS and CDR2 FQNEAQ come from the germline V gene. Unmatched junction bases numbered 8, after V lost 5 bases and J lost 8 bases. The CDR3 loop is CASSVRDSRGYTF. The DNA of the CDR3 is TGTGCCAGCAGCGTCCGGGACAGTCGCGGCTACACCTTC.

V usage is TRBV14 and J usage is TRBJ2-5; 7 nucleotides match TRBD2. V shed 3 bases and J 5 bases; nucleotides not matched to a gene: 12. The CDR3 has 16 amino acids. Germline assignment: CDR1 SGHDN and CDR2 FVKESK. This CDR3 reads CASSQHQDGRWETQYF. DNA of the CDR3: TGTGCCAGCAGCCAGCATCAGGACGGGAGGTGGGAGACCCAGTACTTC. Supplemented by reference TRBV14 and TRBJ2-5, the full variable domain reads EAGVTQFPSHSVIEKGQTVTLRCDPISGHDNLYWYRRVMGKEIKFLLHFVKESKQDESGMPNNRFLAERTGGTYSTLKVQPAELEDSGVYFCASSQHQDGRWETQYFGPGTRLLVL.

This clone was picked up a small number of times. V usage is TRBV25-1 and J usage is TRBJ2-7; TRBD1 is a possible D gene (6 bases). There are 14 residues in the CDR3. Germline assignment: CDR1 MGHDK and CDR2 SYGVNS. The V gene lost 5 bases and the J gene lost 2 bases, with 13 bases spanning the gap. The CDR3 DNA sequence: TGTGCCAGCAGTACACGGGACACGACCTACGAGCAGTACTTC. It is translated as CASSTRDTTYEQYF.

The genes are TRBV7-8 and TRBJ1-2; the match to TRBD1 covers 8 bases. Losses at the gene ends were 2 bases for V and 2 bases for J; bases not matched to a gene: 7. The germline V gene has CDR1 SGHVS and CDR2 FQNEAQ. CDR3 length: 16 amino acids. CDR3 residues: CASSLSGQGGNYGYTF. The CDR3 nucleotides read TGTGCCAGCAGCTTAAGCGGACAGGGAGGAAACTATGGCTACACCTTC.

The J gene is TRBJ2-1, the V gene TRBV7-6; TRBD2 matches 12 bases. J gave up 3 bases and V 1 base, and 4 bases lay outside the gene matches. This CDR3 contains 17 residues. CDR1 is SGHVS, CDR2 FNYEAQ, per germline. CDR3: CASSLETSGGRYNEQFF. For the CDR3, the DNA is TGTGCCAGCAGCTTAGAGACTAGCGGGGGCCGCTACAATGAGCAGTTCTTC.

The CDR3 region is CASTRDRDYGYTF. In nucleotides, the CDR3 is TGTGCTTCGACACGAGACAGGGACTATGGCTACACCTTC. The chain uses TRBV19 and TRBJ1-2; 7 bases fit TRBD1. CDR3 length: 13 residues. Germline assignment: CDR1 LNHDA and CDR2 SQIVND (reference sequence).

This clone was seen more than once but under ten times. The rearrangement links TRBV7-2 to TRBJ2-3, with unresolved D. The CDR3 totals 13 residues. V shed 3 bases and J shed 2 bases, with 6 bases lying between them. CDR1 SGHTA and CDR2 FQGNSA come from the germline V gene. The CDR3 reads CASSLTDTDTQYF. The CDR3 DNA is TGTGCCAGCAGCTTGACTGACACAGATACGCAGTATTTT.

This clone has a single count. V usage is TRBV2 and J usage is TRBJ2-5; a possible D gene is TRBD2 (5 bases). Trimming shortened V by 2 bases and J by 0 bases, and 10 bases separated the two germline ends. Germline V gene sequence: CDR1 SNHLY, CDR2 FYNNEI. CDR3 length equals 15 residues. CDR3 coding DNA: TGTGCCAGCAGTGAACTCGACGGGAACCAAGAGACCCAGTACTTC. Amino acids: CASSELDGNQETQYF. Supplemented by reference TRBV2 and TRBJ2-5, the full variable domain reads EPEVTQTPSHQVTQMGQEVILRCVPISNHLYFYWYRQILGQKVEFLVSFYNNEISEKSEIFDDQFSVERPDGSNFTLKIRSTKLEDSAMYFCASSELDGNQETQYFGPGTRLLVL.